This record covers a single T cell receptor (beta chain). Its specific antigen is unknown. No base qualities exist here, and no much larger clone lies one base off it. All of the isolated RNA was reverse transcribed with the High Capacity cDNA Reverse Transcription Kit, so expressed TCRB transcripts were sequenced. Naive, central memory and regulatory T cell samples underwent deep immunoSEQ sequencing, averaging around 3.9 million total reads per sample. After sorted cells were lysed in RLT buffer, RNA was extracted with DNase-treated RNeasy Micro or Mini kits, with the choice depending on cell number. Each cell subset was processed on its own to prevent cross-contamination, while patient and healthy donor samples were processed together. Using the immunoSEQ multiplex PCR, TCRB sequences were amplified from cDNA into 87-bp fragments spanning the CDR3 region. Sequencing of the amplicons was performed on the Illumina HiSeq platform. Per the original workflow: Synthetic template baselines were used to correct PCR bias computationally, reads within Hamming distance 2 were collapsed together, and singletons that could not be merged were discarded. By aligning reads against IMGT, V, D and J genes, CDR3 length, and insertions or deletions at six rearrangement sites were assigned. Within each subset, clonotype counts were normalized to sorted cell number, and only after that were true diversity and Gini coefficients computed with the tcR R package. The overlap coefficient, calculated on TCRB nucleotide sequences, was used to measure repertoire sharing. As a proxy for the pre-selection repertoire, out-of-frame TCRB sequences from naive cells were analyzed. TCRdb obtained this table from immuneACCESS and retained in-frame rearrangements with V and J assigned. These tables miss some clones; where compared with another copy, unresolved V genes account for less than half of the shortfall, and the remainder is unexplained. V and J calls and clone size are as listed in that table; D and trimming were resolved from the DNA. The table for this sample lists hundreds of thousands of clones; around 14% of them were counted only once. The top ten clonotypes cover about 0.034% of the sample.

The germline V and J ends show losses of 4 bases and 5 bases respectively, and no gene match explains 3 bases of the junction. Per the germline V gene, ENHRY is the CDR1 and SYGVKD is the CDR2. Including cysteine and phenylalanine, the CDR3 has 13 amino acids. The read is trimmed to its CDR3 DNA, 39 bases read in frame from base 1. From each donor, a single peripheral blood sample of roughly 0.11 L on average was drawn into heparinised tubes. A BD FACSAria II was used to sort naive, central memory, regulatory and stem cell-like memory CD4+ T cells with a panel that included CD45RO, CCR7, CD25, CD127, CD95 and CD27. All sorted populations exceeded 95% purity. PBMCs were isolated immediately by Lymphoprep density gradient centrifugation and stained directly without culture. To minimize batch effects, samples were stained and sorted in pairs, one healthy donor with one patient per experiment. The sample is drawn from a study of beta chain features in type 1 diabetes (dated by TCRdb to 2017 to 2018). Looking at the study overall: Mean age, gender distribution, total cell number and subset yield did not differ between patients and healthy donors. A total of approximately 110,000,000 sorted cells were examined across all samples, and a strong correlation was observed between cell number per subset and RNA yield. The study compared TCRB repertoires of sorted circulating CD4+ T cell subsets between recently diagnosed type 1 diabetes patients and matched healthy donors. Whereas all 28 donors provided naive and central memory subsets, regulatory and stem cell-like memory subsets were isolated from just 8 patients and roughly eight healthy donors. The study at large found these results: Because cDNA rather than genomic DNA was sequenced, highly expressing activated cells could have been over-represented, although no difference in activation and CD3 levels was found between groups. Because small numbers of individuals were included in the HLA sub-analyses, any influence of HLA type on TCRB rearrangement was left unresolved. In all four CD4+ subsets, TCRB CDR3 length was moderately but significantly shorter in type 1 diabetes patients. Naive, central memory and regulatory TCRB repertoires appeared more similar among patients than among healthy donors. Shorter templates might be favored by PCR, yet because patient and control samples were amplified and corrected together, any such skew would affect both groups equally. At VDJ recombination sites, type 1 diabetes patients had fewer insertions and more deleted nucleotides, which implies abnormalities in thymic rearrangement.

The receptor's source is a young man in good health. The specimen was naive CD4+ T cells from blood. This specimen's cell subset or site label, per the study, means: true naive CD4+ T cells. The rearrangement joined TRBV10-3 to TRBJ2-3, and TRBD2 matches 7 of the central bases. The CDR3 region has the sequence CAISARELDTQYF. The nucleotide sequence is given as TGTGCCATCAGTGCGCGGGAGTTAGATACGCAGTATTTT.